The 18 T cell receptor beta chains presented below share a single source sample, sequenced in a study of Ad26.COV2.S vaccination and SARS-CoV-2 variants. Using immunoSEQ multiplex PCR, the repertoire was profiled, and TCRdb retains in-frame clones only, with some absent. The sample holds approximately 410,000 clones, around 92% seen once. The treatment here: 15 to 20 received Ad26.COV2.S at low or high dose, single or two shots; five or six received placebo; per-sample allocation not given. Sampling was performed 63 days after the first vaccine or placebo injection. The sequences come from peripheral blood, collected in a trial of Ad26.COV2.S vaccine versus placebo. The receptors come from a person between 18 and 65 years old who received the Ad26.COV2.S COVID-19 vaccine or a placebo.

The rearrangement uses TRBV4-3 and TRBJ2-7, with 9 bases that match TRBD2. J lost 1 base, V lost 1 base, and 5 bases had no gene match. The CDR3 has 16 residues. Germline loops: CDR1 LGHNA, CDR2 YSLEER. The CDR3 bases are TGCGCCAGCAGCCAAGGCGCGGCGGGGGGGTCCTACGAGCAGTACTTC. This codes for CASSQGAAGGSYEQYF.

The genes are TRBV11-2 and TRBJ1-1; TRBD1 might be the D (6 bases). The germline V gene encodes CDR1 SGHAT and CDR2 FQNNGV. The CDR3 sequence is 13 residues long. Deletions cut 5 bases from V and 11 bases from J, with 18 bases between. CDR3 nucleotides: TGTGCCAGCAGCAAGCGGGGGCCCCGGTTCGCTTTCTTT. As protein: CASSKRGPRFAFF.

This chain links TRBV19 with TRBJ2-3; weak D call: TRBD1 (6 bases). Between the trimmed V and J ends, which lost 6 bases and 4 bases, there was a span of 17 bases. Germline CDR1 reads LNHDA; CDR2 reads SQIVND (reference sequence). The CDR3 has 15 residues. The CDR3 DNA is TGTGCCAGTAGCAGGGGTGTTGTTTCGGCAGATACGCAGTATTTT. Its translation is CASSRGVVSADTQYF.

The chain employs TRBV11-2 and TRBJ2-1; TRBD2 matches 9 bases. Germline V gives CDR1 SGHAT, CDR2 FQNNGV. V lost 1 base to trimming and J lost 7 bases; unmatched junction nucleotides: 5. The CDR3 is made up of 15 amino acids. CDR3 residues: CASSLGGGAKNEQFF. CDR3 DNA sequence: TGTGCCAGCAGCTTAGGCGGGGGGGCCAAAAATGAGCAGTTCTTC. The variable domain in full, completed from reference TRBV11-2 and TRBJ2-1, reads EAGVAQSPRYKIIEKRQSVAFWCNPISGHATLYWYQQILGQGPKLLIQFQNNGVVDDSQLPKDRFSAERLKGVDSTLKIQPAKLEDSAVYLCASSLGGGAKNEQFFGPGTRLTVL.

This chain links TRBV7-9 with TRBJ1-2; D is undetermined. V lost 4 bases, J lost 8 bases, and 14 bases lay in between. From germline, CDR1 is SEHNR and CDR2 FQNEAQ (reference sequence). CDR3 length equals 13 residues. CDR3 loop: CASSYPLEGGYTF. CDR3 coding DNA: TGTGCCAGCAGCTACCCCCTCGAGGGCGGCTACACCTTC.

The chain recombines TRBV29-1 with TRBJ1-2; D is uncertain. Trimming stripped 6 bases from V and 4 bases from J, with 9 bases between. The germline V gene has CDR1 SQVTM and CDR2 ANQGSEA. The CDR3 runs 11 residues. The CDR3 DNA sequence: TGCAGCGTGCCGGAGTTCTATGGCTACACCTTC. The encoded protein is CSVPEFYGYTF.

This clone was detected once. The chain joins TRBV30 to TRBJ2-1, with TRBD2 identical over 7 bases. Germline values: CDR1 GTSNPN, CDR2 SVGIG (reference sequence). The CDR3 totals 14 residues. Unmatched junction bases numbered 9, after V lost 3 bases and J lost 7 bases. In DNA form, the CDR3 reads TGTGCCTGGAGCGACGGGCGGGGGAGTAATGAGCAGTTCTTC. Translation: CAWSDGRGSNEQFF.

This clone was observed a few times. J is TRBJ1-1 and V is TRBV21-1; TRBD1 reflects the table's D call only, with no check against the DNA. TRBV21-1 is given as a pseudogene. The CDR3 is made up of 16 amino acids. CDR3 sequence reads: CASSKEEGRVNTEAFF. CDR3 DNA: TGTGCCAGCAGCAAAGAGGAAGGCAGGGTGAACACTGAAGCTTTCTTT.

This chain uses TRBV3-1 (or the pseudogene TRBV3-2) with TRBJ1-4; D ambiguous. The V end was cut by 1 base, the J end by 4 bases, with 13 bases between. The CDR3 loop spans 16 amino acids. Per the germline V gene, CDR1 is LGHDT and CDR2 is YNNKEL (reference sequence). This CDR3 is CASSQGTWGNNEKLFF. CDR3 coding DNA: TGTGCCAGCAGCCAAGGGACCTGGGGTAATAATGAAAAACTGTTTTTT.

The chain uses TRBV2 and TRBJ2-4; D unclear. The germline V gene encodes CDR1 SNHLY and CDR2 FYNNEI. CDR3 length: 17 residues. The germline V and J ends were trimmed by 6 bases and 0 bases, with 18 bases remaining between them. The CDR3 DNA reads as TGTGCCAGCAGGGTGGGGTTTGGTCCGGAAGCCAAAAACATTCAGTACTTC. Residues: CASRVGFGPEAKNIQYF.

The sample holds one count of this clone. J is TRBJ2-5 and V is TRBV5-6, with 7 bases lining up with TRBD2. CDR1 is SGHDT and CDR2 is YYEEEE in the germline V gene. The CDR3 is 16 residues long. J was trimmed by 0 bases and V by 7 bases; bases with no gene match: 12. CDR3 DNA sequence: TGTGCCAGCTTTCAAAAAGGTCGGGGGGACCAAGAGACCCAGTACTTC. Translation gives CASFQKGRGDQETQYF.

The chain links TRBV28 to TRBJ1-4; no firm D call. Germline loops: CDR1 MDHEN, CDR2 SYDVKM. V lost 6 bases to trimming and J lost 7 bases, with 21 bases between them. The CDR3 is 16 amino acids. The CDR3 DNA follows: TGTGCCAGCAGCAGTTTCGAAGCAGGTGTTGGTGAAAAACTGTTTTTT. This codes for CASSSFEAGVGEKLFF.

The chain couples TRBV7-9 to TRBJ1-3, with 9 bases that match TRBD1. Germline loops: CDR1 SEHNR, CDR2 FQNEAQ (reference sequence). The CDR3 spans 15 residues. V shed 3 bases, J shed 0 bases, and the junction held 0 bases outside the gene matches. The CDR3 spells CASSLGQGSGNTIYF. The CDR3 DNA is TGTGCCAGCAGCTTGGGACAGGGCTCTGGAAACACCATATATTTT.

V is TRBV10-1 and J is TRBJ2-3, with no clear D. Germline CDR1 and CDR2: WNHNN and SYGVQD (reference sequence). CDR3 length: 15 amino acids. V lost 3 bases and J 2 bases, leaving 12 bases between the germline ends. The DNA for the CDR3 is TGCGCCAGCAGTGAAAGTCTATTAACCACAGATACGCAGTATTTT. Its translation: CASSESLLTTDTQYF.

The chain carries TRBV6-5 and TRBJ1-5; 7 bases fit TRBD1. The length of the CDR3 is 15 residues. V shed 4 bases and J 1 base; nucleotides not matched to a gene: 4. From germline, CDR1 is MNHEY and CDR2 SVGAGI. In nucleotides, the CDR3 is TGTGCCAGCAGTTGGGACAGTCGGAGCAATCAGCCCCAGCATTTT. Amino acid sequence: CASSWDSRSNQPQHF.

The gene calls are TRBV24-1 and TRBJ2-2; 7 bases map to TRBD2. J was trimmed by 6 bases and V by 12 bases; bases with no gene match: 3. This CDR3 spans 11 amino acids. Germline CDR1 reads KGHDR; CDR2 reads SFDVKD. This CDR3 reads CAAGRAGELFF. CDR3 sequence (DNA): TGTGCCGCGGGGAGGGCCGGGGAGCTGTTTTTT.

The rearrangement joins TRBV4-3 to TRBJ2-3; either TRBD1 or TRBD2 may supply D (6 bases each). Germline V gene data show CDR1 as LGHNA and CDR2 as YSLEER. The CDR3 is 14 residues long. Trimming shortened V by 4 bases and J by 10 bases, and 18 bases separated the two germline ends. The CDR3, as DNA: TGCGCCAGCAGCCCCTATAGGGGGGCGGAGGCGCAGTATTTT. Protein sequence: CASSPYRGAEAQYF.

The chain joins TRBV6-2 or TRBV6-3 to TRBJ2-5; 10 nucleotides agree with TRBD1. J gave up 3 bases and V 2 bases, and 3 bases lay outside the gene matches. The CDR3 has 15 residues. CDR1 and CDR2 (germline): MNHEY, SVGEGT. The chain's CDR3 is CASSYDGQGEETQYF. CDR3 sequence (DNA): TGTGCCAGCAGTTACGACGGACAGGGGGAAGAGACCCAGTACTTC.